Given below is one T cell receptor beta chain in context. Its target is not known. Baseline, cycle 4 day 1, and cycle 7 day 1 were the blood sampling points. The data belong to a study of OX40 agonist ivuxolimab in advanced cancers. The study's findings and limits: Partly responding patients at 0.1-3.0 mg/kg showed some of the smallest clonal expansion. Both CD4+ and CD8+ T cell populations in blood had undergone clonal expansion by week 6 at 0.1 to 3.0 mg/kg.

This CDR3 contains 17 residues. J lost 6 bases, V lost 0 bases, and 14 bases had no gene match. Germline CDR1 is SGDLS and CDR2 is YYNGEE. Data came from immunoSEQ multiplex PCR; TCRdb stores just in-frame clones and leaves some out. Here the sample spans some 60,000 clones, approximately 89% being singletons. The sequencing used CD4+ or CD8+ T cells sorted from blood, collected in a trial of the OX40 agonist ivuxolimab. This clonotype was obtained from an adult with an advanced solid tumor such as melanoma, head and neck, liver or kidney cancer. The V gene is TRBV9, the J gene TRBJ2-7; TRBD2 agrees at 8 bases. The CDR3 coding sequence is TGTGCCAGCAGCGTAGGAGGTTCGGTAGCGGGAAGAATCGAGCAGTACTTC. It codes for CASSVGGSVAGRIEQYF. The full variable domain, rest sourced from reference TRBV9 and TRBJ2-7, is DSGVTQTPKHLITATGQRVTLRCSPRSGDLSVYWYQQSLDQGLQFLIQYYNGEERAKGNILERFSAQQFPDLHSELNLSSLELGDSALYFCASSVGGSVAGRIEQYFGPGTRLTVT.